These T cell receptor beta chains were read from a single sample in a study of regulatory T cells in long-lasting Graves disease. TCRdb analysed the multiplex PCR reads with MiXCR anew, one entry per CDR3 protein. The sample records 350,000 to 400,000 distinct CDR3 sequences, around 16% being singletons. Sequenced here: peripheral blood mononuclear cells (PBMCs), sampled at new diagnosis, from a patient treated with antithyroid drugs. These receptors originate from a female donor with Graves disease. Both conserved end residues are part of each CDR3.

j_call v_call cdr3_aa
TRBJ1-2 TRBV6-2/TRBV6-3 CASSYLRGQADGYTF
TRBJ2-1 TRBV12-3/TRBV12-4 CASSYQRGPGNEQFF
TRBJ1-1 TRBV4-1 CASSFRTIADTEAFF
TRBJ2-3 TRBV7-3 CASSPGIITSTDTQYF
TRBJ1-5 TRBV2 CASRGQGNQPQHF
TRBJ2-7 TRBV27 CASSRPGGVYEQYF
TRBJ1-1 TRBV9 CASSADRGSGTEAFF
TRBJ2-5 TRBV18 CASSPRKVAIQETQYF
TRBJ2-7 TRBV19 CASSTTGASYEQYF
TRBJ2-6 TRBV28 CASSSGVPGANVLTF
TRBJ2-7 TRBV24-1 CATSGSGRREQYF
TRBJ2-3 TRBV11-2 CAAGLADTQYF
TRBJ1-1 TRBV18 CASSLPDARVNTEAFF
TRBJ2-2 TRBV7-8 CASSLAQVGGTGELFF
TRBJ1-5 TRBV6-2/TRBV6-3 CASSDLGDPQPQHF
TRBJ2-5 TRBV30 CAWSRKQEETQYF
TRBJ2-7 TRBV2 CASSVPGTSGESSYEQYF